Listed below are T cell receptor beta chains from one sample, sequenced in a study of blood T cell repertoires in COVID-19. Some clones are missing from TCRdb's copy, which holds only in-frame ones; the method was immunoSEQ multiplex PCR. The repertoire has some 180,000 clones, roughly 90% of them found once; the top ten carry approximately 6.7%. Sequenced sample: peripheral blood. The receptors shown here come from a man aged 35-49 years with acute or convalescent COVID-19. Both conserved end residues are part of each CDR3. The order of the fields is CDR3 DNA, CDR3 protein, V gene, D gene, clone size, J gene. The D gene is left open where the match is weak. Clone size is given for some rows only: seen once, a few or many times, or a class if the clone is expanded.

CDR3nt: TGTGCCAGCAGCCCTCGGGGAGGCGGGGGGGCCTACAATGAGCAGTTCTTC
CDR3aa: CASSPRGGGGAYNEQFF
v_gene: TRBV5-4
d_gene: TRBD2
abundance: -
j_gene: TRBJ2-1

CDR3nt: TGTGCCAGCAGCCGCCGACTAGAGGATGAGCAGTTCTTC
CDR3aa: CASSRRLEDEQFF
v_gene: TRBV4-2
d_gene: -
abundance: -
j_gene: TRBJ2-1

CDR3nt: TGTGCCAGCAGTCCCTCGGGCAGGGCAGATACGCAGTATTTT
CDR3aa: CASSPSGRADTQYF
v_gene: TRBV6-5
d_gene: -
abundance: -
j_gene: TRBJ2-3

CDR3nt: TGTGCCAGCAGCCCAAACCAGGGGCTCTATGGCTACACCTTC
CDR3aa: CASSPNQGLYGYTF
v_gene: TRBV7-2
d_gene: -
abundance: -
j_gene: TRBJ1-2

CDR3nt: TGTGCCAGCAGCCCGTACAGGGGTGGAGATACGCAGTATTTT
CDR3aa: CASSPYRGGDTQYF
v_gene: TRBV14
d_gene: TRBD1
abundance: -
j_gene: TRBJ2-3

CDR3nt: TGTGCCAGCAGGTCACAGGGCACTAATGAAAAACTGTTTTTT
CDR3aa: CASRSQGTNEKLFF
v_gene: TRBV7-9
d_gene: -
abundance: -
j_gene: TRBJ1-4

CDR3nt: TGTGCCTGGACAAGGACAGTTGAGAACACTGAAGCTTTCTTT
CDR3aa: CAWTRTVENTEAFF
v_gene: TRBV30
d_gene: -
abundance: -
j_gene: TRBJ1-1

CDR3nt: TGTGCCTACCATAGCCTGGACAGGGGATACGAGCAGTACTTC
CDR3aa: CAYHSLDRGYEQYF
v_gene: TRBV30
d_gene: TRBD1
abundance: -
j_gene: TRBJ2-7

CDR3nt: TGCGCCAGCAGCTCCGGGACAGATTCCTACGAGCAGTACTTC
CDR3aa: CASSSGTDSYEQYF
v_gene: TRBV5-1
d_gene: TRBD1
abundance: -
j_gene: TRBJ2-7

CDR3nt: TGTGCCAGCAGCTTAGGTCGACAGGGAAGTTCTTTAGAGACCCAGTACTTC
CDR3aa: CASSLGRQGSSLETQYF
v_gene: TRBV11-2
d_gene: TRBD1
abundance: -
j_gene: TRBJ2-5

CDR3nt: TGTGCCAGCAATGACCGGGATAACTATGGCTACACCTTC
CDR3aa: CASNDRDNYGYTF
v_gene: TRBV2
d_gene: -
abundance: -
j_gene: TRBJ1-2

CDR3nt: TGCAGCGTTGAAGCTAGCATAACGAGCACAGATACGCAGTATTTT
CDR3aa: CSVEASITSTDTQYF
v_gene: TRBV29-1
d_gene: -
abundance: -
j_gene: TRBJ2-3

CDR3nt: TGCGCCAGCGGCGGAAAGACAGGGTCCACTGAAGCTTTCTTT
CDR3aa: CASGGKTGSTEAFF
v_gene: TRBV10-2
d_gene: TRBD1
abundance: -
j_gene: TRBJ1-1

CDR3nt: TGTGCCAGCAGCTTAGTGGCGGGACTAGGAGGCAATGAGCAGTTCTTC
CDR3aa: CASSLVAGLGGNEQFF
v_gene: TRBV7-2
d_gene: TRBD2
abundance: -
j_gene: TRBJ2-1

CDR3nt: TGCGCCAGCAGAGAATGGACAGGGCCCAACTACGAGCAGTACTTC
CDR3aa: CASREWTGPNYEQYF
v_gene: TRBV5-1
d_gene: TRBD1
abundance: -
j_gene: TRBJ2-7

CDR3nt: TGTGCCAGCAGCCGCGAAAAACAGGGGGCGAACGAGCAGTACTTC
CDR3aa: CASSREKQGANEQYF
v_gene: TRBV11-3
d_gene: TRBD1
abundance: -
j_gene: TRBJ2-7

CDR3nt: TGTGCCAGCATGTCCGGGACAGGGTACGAGCAGTACTTC
CDR3aa: CASMSGTGYEQYF
v_gene: TRBV12-3/TRBV12-4
d_gene: TRBD1
abundance: -
j_gene: TRBJ2-7

CDR3nt: TGCGCCAGCAGCCGGAGGGGTAACTATGGCTACACCTTC
CDR3aa: CASSRRGNYGYTF
v_gene: TRBV4-1
d_gene: -
abundance: -
j_gene: TRBJ1-2

CDR3nt: TGTGCTATGAGGCGATTGAACACTGAAGCTTTCTTT
CDR3aa: CAMRRLNTEAFF
v_gene: TRBV6-5
d_gene: -
abundance: -
j_gene: TRBJ1-1

CDR3nt: TGTGCCAGCAGCGTAAGCCAGGGTAATCAGCCCCAGCATTTT
CDR3aa: CASSVSQGNQPQHF
v_gene: TRBV9
d_gene: -
abundance: -
j_gene: TRBJ1-5

CDR3nt: TGCGCCAGCAGTCTTGAGGTCAACGAAGAGACCCAGTACTTC
CDR3aa: CASSLEVNEETQYF
v_gene: TRBV5-1
d_gene: -
abundance: -
j_gene: TRBJ2-5

CDR3nt: TGCGCCAGCCGAGGGTCGGACAGCACCGCAGATACGCAGTATTTT
CDR3aa: CASRGSDSTADTQYF
v_gene: TRBV5-1
d_gene: -
abundance: -
j_gene: TRBJ2-3

CDR3nt: TGCGCCAGCAGCTTGATACAGGGGGTAGAGACCCAGTACTTC
CDR3aa: CASSLIQGVETQYF
v_gene: TRBV5-1
d_gene: TRBD1
abundance: -
j_gene: TRBJ2-5

CDR3nt: TGTGCCAGCAGTTACACACAGGGTTACACTGAAGCTTTCTTT
CDR3aa: CASSYTQGYTEAFF
v_gene: TRBV6-5
d_gene: -
abundance: -
j_gene: TRBJ1-1

CDR3nt: TGTGCCAGCAGTTTTCAACGGGGGGCCAATCAGCCCCAGCATTTT
CDR3aa: CASSFQRGANQPQHF
v_gene: TRBV28
d_gene: -
abundance: -
j_gene: TRBJ1-5

CDR3nt: TGTGCCAGCAGCGTAGCTGTTGGGGGGGAAGATGGCTACACCTTC
CDR3aa: CASSVAVGGEDGYTF
v_gene: TRBV9
d_gene: -
abundance: once
j_gene: TRBJ1-2

CDR3nt: TGTGCCAGCTCACCGCCGTCCCGGGACGAGCAGTACTTC
CDR3aa: CASSPPSRDEQYF
v_gene: TRBV18
d_gene: -
abundance: once
j_gene: TRBJ2-7

CDR3nt: TGCGCCAGCAGCCAAGAGTGGGGGGGCAATCAGCCCCAGCATTTT
CDR3aa: CASSQEWGGNQPQHF
v_gene: TRBV4-3
d_gene: -
abundance: -
j_gene: TRBJ1-5

CDR3nt: TGTGCCATAGGACAGGGACACACTGAAGCTTTCTTT
CDR3aa: CAIGQGHTEAFF
v_gene: TRBV28
d_gene: TRBD1
abundance: -
j_gene: TRBJ1-1

CDR3nt: TGCGCCAGCAGTGAGGTGTCCCCCAGCTCCTACAATGAGCAGTTCTTC
CDR3aa: CASSEVSPSSYNEQFF
v_gene: TRBV10-2
d_gene: -
abundance: -
j_gene: TRBJ2-1

CDR3nt: TGTGCCAGTAGTATAGACGGGACAGGGGGCGCCCAGAGAGAAAAACTGTTTTTT
CDR3aa: CASSIDGTGGAQREKLFF
v_gene: TRBV19
d_gene: TRBD1
abundance: -
j_gene: TRBJ1-4

CDR3nt: TGTGCCAGCAGCTTAGCGTATGGGGCCCTCAACCTAGGGGGCTACACCTTC
CDR3aa: CASSLAYGALNLGGYTF
v_gene: TRBV7-2
d_gene: -
abundance: once
j_gene: TRBJ1-2

CDR3nt: TGTGCCAGCAGTGTCGAGGGATGGGGCTACACCTTC
CDR3aa: CASSVEGWGYTF
v_gene: TRBV2
d_gene: -
abundance: -
j_gene: TRBJ1-2